These T cell receptor beta chains were read from a single sample in a study of blood T cell repertoires in COVID-19. TCRdb's table, derived via immunoSEQ multiplex PCR, lists solely in-frame clones and lacks some. The sample consists of about 270,000 clones, roughly 91% of them appearing once. Sequencing input: PBMCs or T cells enriched from blood (not recorded which). Receptors originate from a woman aged 40 to 50 with acute COVID-19. Each CDR3 is given with its conserved first and last residue. Fields, in order: clone size, D gene, V gene, J gene, CDR3 DNA, CDR3 protein. The D gene is left open where the match is weak. Only part of the rows carry a size: once, few, many, or a class if the clone is expanded.

>.|TRBD1|TRBV2|TRBJ1-2
TGTGCCAGCAGTGAGACAGGGTATGGCTACACCTTC
CASSETGYGYTF
>.|TRBD1|TRBV5-1|TRBJ2-7
TGCGCCAGCAGCCGGGACAGGGGGGGCAACGAGCAGTACTTC
CASSRDRGGNEQYF
>.|.|TRBV5-4|TRBJ2-2
TGTGCCAGCAGCACCAGGGGGGTGGAAACCGGGGAGCTGTTTTTT
CASSTRGVETGELFF
>.|.|TRBV5-1|TRBJ1-2
TGCGCCAGCAGCCCAGGGGAGTTCTGGGGCTACACCTTC
CASSPGEFWGYTF
>once|.|TRBV6-1|TRBJ1-4
TGTGCCAGCAGTGATGGATGGGGCTCGCCTAATGAAAAACTGTTTTTT
CASSDGWGSPNEKLFF
>.|TRBD2|TRBV29-1|TRBJ2-7
TGCAGCTTTGGGGGCGGGAGGAGCTCCTACGAGCAGTACTTC
CSFGGGRSSYEQYF
>.|TRBD1|TRBV5-8|TRBJ1-2
TGTGCCAGCAGACTTCAGCGGTTGCAGGGGGCTTTTGGCTACACCTTC
CASRLQRLQGAFGYTF
>.|TRBD1|TRBV5-1|TRBJ1-5
TGCGCCAGCAGCTTAACAGGGGGCAATCAGCCCCAGCATTTT
CASSLTGGNQPQHF
>.|.|TRBV2|TRBJ1-2
TGTGCCAGCAAAAGAAACCGGGAGCCTCGGGGCTACACCTTC
CASKRNREPRGYTF
>.|.|TRBV11-2|TRBJ1-1
TGTGCCAGCTTGGGCCTCCGGGGAATGATAACTGAAGCTTTCTTT
CASLGLRGMITEAFF
>few|.|TRBV12-3/TRBV12-4|TRBJ1-1
TGTGCCAGCATCGCGGACAGGAACACTGAAGCTTTCTTT
CASIADRNTEAFF
>.|.|TRBV5-4|TRBJ1-1
TGTGCCAGCAGCTTGGCGATCGGAGGGATGACTGAAGCTTTCTTT
CASSLAIGGMTEAFF
>.|.|TRBV5-1|TRBJ2-3
TGCGCCAGCAGCTTGGAGCGGCTGGTCCCAGATACGCAGTATTTT
CASSLERLVPDTQYF
>.|TRBD2|TRBV4-2|TRBJ2-1
TGTGCCAGCAGCCAAGTGCGGACTAGTAGGAATGAGCAGTTCTTC
CASSQVRTSRNEQFF
>once|TRBD1|TRBV5-1|TRBJ2-5
TGCGCCAGCAGCTCGGGACCTGACAGGGCCCTGGAGACCCAGTACTTC
CASSSGPDRALETQYF
>.|TRBD1|TRBV28|TRBJ2-7
TGTGCCAGCAGTTTACAAGGACAGGGCCACGAGCAGTACTTC
CASSLQGQGHEQYF
>.|TRBD1|TRBV27|TRBJ2-2
TGTGCCAGCCGACAGGGGGCCGGGGAGCTGTTTTTT
CASRQGAGELFF
>.|.|TRBV7-9|TRBJ2-1
TGTGCCAGCGTACGGGACTCCAACTCCTACAATGAGCAGTTCTTC
CASVRDSNSYNEQFF
>once|.|TRBV5-1|TRBJ2-5
TGCGCCAGCAGCTTGGGGAACTCTAGACAGACCCAGTACTTC
CASSLGNSRQTQYF
>once|.|TRBV18|TRBJ2-2
TGTGCCAGCTCATTCTATCCACTAATCCCGGGTCTGACCGGGGAGCTGTTTTTT
CASSFYPLIPGLTGELFF
>.|.|TRBV4-3|TRBJ1-1
TGCGCCAGCAGCCAAGATCGAGCTGGCAGGGTGAACACTGAAGCTTTCTTT
CASSQDRAGRVNTEAFF
>few|.|TRBV19|TRBJ1-6
TGTGCCAGTAGTGACAGGATCGATTCACCCCTCCACTTT
CASSDRIDSPLHF